This T cell receptor beta chain was sequenced in a study of T cells in Graves' hyperthyroidism and ophthalmopathy. The CDR3 regions of TCR beta were amplified from RNA transcripts. HTBI primers were used for first-round RT-PCR of the TCR CDR3. TCRdb re-called the multiplex PCR reads with MiXCR, one entry per CDR3 protein. The profile shows nearly 110,000 distinct CDR3 sequences, 15% to 20% of them singletons. This clonotype was seen ten or more times. Trimming took 3 bases from V and 3 from J, leaving 13 bases between them. This CDR3 contains 15 residues. Germline V gene data show CDR1 as MDHEN and CDR2 as SYDVKM.

This TCR was recovered from a woman aged 50 to 60 with Graves' hyperthyroidism. The gene calls are TRBV28 and TRBJ2-3; D remains ambiguous. Sequencing used blood. In DNA, the CDR3 is TGTGCCAGCAGTTTGCCCTCTGAGTTAACAGATACGCAGTATTTT. It translates to CASSLPSELTDTQYF. Based on the CDR3 plus reference TRBV28 and TRBJ2-3, the full variable domain is DVKVTQSSRYLVKRTGEKVFLECVQDMDHENMFWYRQDPGLGLRLIYFSYDVKMKEKGDIPEGYSVSREKKERFSLILESASTNQTSMYLCASSLPSELTDTQYFGPGTRLTVL.